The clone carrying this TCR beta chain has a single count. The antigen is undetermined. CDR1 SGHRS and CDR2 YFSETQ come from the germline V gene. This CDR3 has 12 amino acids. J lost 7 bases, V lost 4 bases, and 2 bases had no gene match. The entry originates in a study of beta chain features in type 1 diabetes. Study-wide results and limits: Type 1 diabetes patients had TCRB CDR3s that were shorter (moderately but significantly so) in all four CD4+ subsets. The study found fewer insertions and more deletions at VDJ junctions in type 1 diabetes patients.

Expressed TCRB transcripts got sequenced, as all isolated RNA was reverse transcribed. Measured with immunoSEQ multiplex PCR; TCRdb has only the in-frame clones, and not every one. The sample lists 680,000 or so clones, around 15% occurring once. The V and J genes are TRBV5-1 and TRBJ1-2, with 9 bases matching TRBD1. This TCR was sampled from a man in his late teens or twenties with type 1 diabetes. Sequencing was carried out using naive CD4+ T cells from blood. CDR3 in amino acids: CASSEDRGGYTF. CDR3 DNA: TGCGCCAGCAGCGAGGACAGGGGTGGCTACACCTTC.